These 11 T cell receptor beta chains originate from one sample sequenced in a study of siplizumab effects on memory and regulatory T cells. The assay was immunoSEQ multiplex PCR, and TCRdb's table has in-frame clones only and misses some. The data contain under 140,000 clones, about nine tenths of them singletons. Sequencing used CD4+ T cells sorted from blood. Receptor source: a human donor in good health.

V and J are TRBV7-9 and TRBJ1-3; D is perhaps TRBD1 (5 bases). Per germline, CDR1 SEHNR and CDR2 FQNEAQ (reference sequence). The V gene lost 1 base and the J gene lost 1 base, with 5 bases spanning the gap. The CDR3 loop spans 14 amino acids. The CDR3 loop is CASSLGQSGNTIYF. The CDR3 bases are TGTGCCAGCAGCTTAGGACAGTCTGGAAACACCATATATTTT.

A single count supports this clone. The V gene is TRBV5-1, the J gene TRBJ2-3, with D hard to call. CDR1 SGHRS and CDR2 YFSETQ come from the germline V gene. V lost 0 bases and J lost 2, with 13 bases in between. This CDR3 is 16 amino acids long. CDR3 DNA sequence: TGCGCCAGCAGCTTGGCGGCAGGCCCTTTCACAGATACGCAGTATTTT. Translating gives CASSLAAGPFTDTQYF.

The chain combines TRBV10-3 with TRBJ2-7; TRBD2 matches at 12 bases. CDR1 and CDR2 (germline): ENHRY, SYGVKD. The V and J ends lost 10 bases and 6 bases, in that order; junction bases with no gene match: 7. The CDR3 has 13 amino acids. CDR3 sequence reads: CATTLAGGSEQYF. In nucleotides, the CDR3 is TGTGCCACCACACTAGCGGGAGGTTCCGAGCAGTACTTC.

The CDR3 sequence: CASSLWTMTTNEKLFF. CDR3 sequence (DNA): TGTGCCAGTAGTCTATGGACAATGACAACTAATGAAAAACTGTTTTTT. The rearrangement uses TRBV19 and TRBJ1-4; a weak D match, TRBD1 (5 bases). V was trimmed by 5 bases and J by 0 bases, leaving 13 bases between them. CDR1 and CDR2 (germline): LNHDA, SQIVND (reference sequence). The CDR3 runs 16 residues.

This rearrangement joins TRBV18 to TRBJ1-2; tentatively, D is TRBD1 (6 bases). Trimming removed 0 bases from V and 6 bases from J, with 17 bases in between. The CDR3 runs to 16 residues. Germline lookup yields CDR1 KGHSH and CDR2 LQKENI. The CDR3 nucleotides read TGTGCCAGCTCACCACCGGTTGAGAACAGGGTTAATGGCTACACCTTC. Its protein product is CASSPPVENRVNGYTF. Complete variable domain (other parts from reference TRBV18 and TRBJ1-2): NAGVMQNPRHLVRRRGQEARLRCSPMKGHSHVYWYRQLPEEGLKFMVYLQKENIIDESGMPKERFSAEFPKEGPSILRIQQVVRGDSAAYFCASSPPVENRVNGYTFGSGTRLTVV.

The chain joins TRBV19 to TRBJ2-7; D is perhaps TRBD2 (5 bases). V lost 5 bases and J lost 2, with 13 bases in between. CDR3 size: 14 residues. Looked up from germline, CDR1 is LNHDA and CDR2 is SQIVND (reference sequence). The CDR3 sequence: CASSEGGITYEQYF. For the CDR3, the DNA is TGTGCCAGTAGTGAGGGTGGGATTACCTACGAGCAGTACTTC.

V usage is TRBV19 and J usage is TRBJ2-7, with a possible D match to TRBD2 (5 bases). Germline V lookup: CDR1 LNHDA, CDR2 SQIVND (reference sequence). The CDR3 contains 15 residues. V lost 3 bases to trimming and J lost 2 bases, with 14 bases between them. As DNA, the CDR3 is TGTGCCAGTAGTATGGACTTCCGCGGCCCCTACGAGCAGTACTTC. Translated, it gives CASSMDFRGPYEQYF.

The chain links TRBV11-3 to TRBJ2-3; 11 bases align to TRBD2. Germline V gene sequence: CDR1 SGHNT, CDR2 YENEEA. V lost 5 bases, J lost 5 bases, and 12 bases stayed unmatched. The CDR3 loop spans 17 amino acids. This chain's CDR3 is CASSTGGSGGARDTQYF. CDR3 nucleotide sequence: TGTGCCAGCAGCACCGGAGGTAGCGGGGGGGCCCGAGATACGCAGTATTTT.

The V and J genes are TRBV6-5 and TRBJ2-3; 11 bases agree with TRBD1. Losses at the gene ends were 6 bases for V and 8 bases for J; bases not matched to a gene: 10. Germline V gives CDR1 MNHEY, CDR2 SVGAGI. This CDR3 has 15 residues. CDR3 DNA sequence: TGTGCCAGCAGCAGGACAGGGGGCGATCTTGTTACGCAGTATTTT. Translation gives CASSRTGGDLVTQYF.

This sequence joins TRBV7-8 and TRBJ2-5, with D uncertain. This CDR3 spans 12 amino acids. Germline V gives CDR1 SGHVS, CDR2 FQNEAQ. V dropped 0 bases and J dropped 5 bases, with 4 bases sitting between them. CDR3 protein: CASSLAGETQYF. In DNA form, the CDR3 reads TGTGCCAGCAGCTTAGCTGGGGAGACCCAGTACTTC. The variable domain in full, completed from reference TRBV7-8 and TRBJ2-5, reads GAGVSQSPRYKVAKRGQDVALRCDPISGHVSLFWYQQALGQGPEFLTYFQNEAQLDKSGLPSDRFFAERPEGSVSTLKIQRTQQEDSAVYLCASSLAGETQYFGPGTRLLVL.

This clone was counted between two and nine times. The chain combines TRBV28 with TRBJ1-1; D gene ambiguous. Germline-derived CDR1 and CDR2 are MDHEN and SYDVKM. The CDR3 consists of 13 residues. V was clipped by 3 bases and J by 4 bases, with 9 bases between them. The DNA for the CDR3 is TGTGCCAGCAGTTTTGGTTCCACCACTGAAGCTTTCTTT. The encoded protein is CASSFGSTTEAFF.